One and the same sample provided the 11 T cell receptor beta chains below, sequenced in a study of OX40 agonist ivuxolimab in advanced cancers. Library generation was performed with the immunoSEQ multiplex PCR assay. Entries here come from immuneACCESS through TCRdb and include only in-frame sequences with V and J called. Some clones fail to appear in such tables; in the studies checked, an unresolved V gene covers under half of the shortfall, and the cause of the remainder is unknown. Across this sample there are around 80,000 clones, with over 75% seen only once. Less than 4% of the sample is taken by the ten largest. The sample consisted of CD4+ or CD8+ T cells sorted from blood, taken in a trial of the OX40 agonist ivuxolimab. The receptors shown here come from an adult with an advanced solid tumor such as melanoma, head and neck, liver or kidney cancer.

Only a few counts were recorded for this clone. J is TRBJ1-2 and V is TRBV19; no definite D call. Germline lookup yields CDR1 LNHDA and CDR2 SQIVND (reference sequence). This CDR3 has 11 amino acids. V shed 6 bases and J shed 3 bases, with 5 bases lying between them. The CDR3 DNA reads TGTGCCAGTAGAACAGACTATGGCTACACCTTC. Protein product: CASRTDYGYTF. The full variable domain, completed using reference TRBV19 and TRBJ1-2, is DGGITQSPKYLFRKEGQNVTLSCEQNLNHDAMYWYRQDPGQGLRLIYYSQIVNDFQKGDIAEGYSVSREKKESFPLTVTSAQKNPTAFYLCASRTDYGYTFGSGTRLTVV.

This chain connects TRBV5-4 to TRBJ2-2, with D uncertain. Trimming removed 1 base at V and 4 bases at J, with 5 bases between. The germline V gene has CDR1 SGHNT and CDR2 YYREEE (reference sequence). The CDR3 runs to 13 residues. The CDR3 DNA is TGTGCCAGCAGCTTGTGGGGCACCGGGGAGCTGTTTTTT. Its protein is CASSLWGTGELFF.

The CDR3 reads CASSPPLAGSNTQYF. The CDR3, as DNA: TGTGCCAGCTCACCACCGCTAGCGGGATCGAATACGCAGTATTTT. The V gene is TRBV18, the J gene TRBJ2-3; 9 bases are a match to TRBD2. There are 15 residues in the CDR3. The V segment lost 0 bases and the J segment 7 bases; nucleotides outside the gene matches: 5. Germline CDR1 reads KGHSH; CDR2 reads LQKENI.

The chain joins TRBV20-1 to TRBJ2-3; no definite D call. CDR1 is DFQATT and CDR2 is SNEGSKA in the germline V gene (reference sequence). V shed 5 bases and J shed 2 bases, with 5 bases lying between them. This CDR3 spans 11 amino acids. Written as DNA, the CDR3 is TGCAGTGCTCCCGACACAGATACGCAGTATTTT. Protein product: CSAPDTDTQYF.

J is TRBJ2-5 and V is TRBV19; D perhaps matches TRBD2 (5 bases). Trimming removed 0 bases from V and 7 bases from J, with 9 bases in between. Germline CDR1 LNHDA, CDR2 SQIVND (reference sequence). The CDR3 has 13 amino acids. CDR3 sequence: CASSIEPRGTQYF. Written as DNA, the CDR3 is TGTGCCAGTAGTATAGAACCCCGGGGGACCCAGTACTTC.

A word on this clone: Within the sample, other DNA sequences also encode this same CDR3. The chain is built from TRBV18 and TRBJ2-5, with TRBD1 identical over 9 bases. After removal of 3 bases from V and 8 bases from J, the junction contained 10 bases not matched to a gene. This CDR3 comprises 15 residues. Germline loops: CDR1 KGHSH, CDR2 LQKENI. The CDR3 protein is CASSPRQGEGETQYF. The CDR3 nucleotides read TGTGCCAGCTCACCCCGACAGGGGGAAGGAGAAACCCAGTACTTC.

The rearrangement joins TRBV19 to TRBJ2-3; D unclear. The V and J ends lost 2 bases and 1 base respectively, with 16 bases between them. This CDR3 has 17 residues. The V gene's germline CDR1 is LNHDA and CDR2 SQIVND (reference sequence). The CDR3 DNA follows: TGTGCCAGTAGTATATTCCCCGCCCCTCTCGGCACAGATACGCAGTATTTT. This codes for CASSIFPAPLGTDTQYF.

The rearrangement joins TRBV19 to TRBJ1-5; TRBD1 aligns across 7 bases. The CDR3 totals 14 residues. The V and J ends lost 7 bases and 3 bases, in that order; junction bases with no gene match: 6. Germline CDR1 LNHDA, CDR2 SQIVND (reference sequence). CDR3 sequence (DNA): TGTGCCAGTAAGGGGACAGTGAACAATCAGCCCCAGCATTTT. This encodes CASKGTVNNQPQHF.

This sequence joins TRBV6-1 and TRBJ2-3, with 8 bases identical to TRBD2. The length of the CDR3 is 17 residues. The junction had 6 bases not matched to a gene; V was cut back by 1 base and J by 0 bases. Germline V gives CDR1 MNHNS, CDR2 SASEGT. The CDR3 DNA sequence: TGTGCCAGCAGTGAAGGGCGGTCTAGCGGGAGCACAGATACGCAGTATTTT. Translated, it gives CASSEGRSSGSTDTQYF.

This sequence joins TRBV6-5 and TRBJ1-5, with 9 nucleotides matching TRBD1. Germline lookup yields CDR1 MNHEY and CDR2 SVGAGI. CDR3 length: 15 amino acids. V lost 6 bases to trimming and J lost 4 bases; unmatched junction nucleotides: 7. The CDR3 coding sequence is TGTGCCAGCAGCCCCCGGGACAGGGATAATCAGCCCCAGCATTTT. Amino acids: CASSPRDRDNQPQHF.

This clone was observed once. The rearrangement joins TRBV7-9 to TRBJ1-1; TRBD1 agrees at 7 bases. The CDR3 covers 12 residues. CDR1 and CDR2 (germline): SEHNR, FQNEAQ (reference sequence). J was trimmed by 11 bases and V by 5 bases; bases with no gene match: 8. The CDR3 loop is CASSLIDREAFF. The DNA of the CDR3 is TGTGCCAGCAGCCTTATAGACAGGGAGGCTTTCTTT.